These 25 T cell receptor beta chains originate from one sample sequenced in a study of blood T cell repertoires in COVID-19. The protocol was immunoSEQ multiplex PCR, while the TCRdb copy is restricted to in-frame clones and leaves out a portion. The sample carries about 260,000 clones, 75% to 90% recorded once. Sequencing used peripheral blood. Receptor source: a woman between 50 and 59 years old who had recovered from COVID-19.

This sequence joins TRBV24-1 and TRBJ2-1; tentatively, D is TRBD2 (5 bases). The germline V and J ends were trimmed by 12 bases and 0 bases, with 11 bases remaining between them. In germline, CDR1 is KGHDR, CDR2 SFDVKD. CDR3 length: 13 residues. CDR3 sequence: CAVGGSSYNEQFF. As DNA, the CDR3 is TGTGCCGTTGGTGGGAGCTCCTACAATGAGCAGTTCTTC.

The rearrangement joins TRBV7-3 to TRBJ2-3; TRBD2 matches 7 bases. This CDR3 region has 15 residues. Germline CDR1 is SGHTA and CDR2 is FQGTGA. Trimming took 3 bases from V and 2 from J; bases not matched to a gene: 5. CDR3 loop: CASSLVAGPTDTQYF. CDR3 coding DNA: TGTGCCAGCAGCTTGGTAGCGGGCCCCACAGATACGCAGTATTTT.

This rearrangement joins TRBV9 to TRBJ1-1, with a tentative D call TRBD1 (5 bases). V was pared by 0 bases and J by 0 bases, with 12 bases between. From germline, CDR1 is SGDLS and CDR2 YYNGEE. CDR3 length: 16 amino acids. CDR3 amino acids: CASSVDPGTMNTEAFF. CDR3 nucleotides: TGTGCCAGCAGCGTAGATCCAGGGACTATGAACACTGAAGCTTTCTTT.

The chain uses TRBV4-3 and TRBJ2-7; TRBD2 agrees at 7 bases. The CDR3 length is 17 residues. Per the germline V gene, CDR1 is LGHNA and CDR2 is YSLEER. Trimming at V came to 1 base and at J to 3 bases, leaving 12 bases not matched to a gene. In DNA, the CDR3 is TGCGCCAGCAGCCAAGTAATTGGGGGAGGGAGGATCTACGAGCAGTACTTC. Translation: CASSQVIGGGRIYEQYF.

CDR3 sequence (DNA): TGTGCCAGCACCGCAGGTACAGGGGATTCGGAGACCCAGTACTTC. Residues: CASTAGTGDSETQYF. The chain carries TRBV7-3 and TRBJ2-5, with 7 bases aligning to TRBD1. Germline CDR1 is SGHTA and CDR2 is FQGTGA. The CDR3 has 15 residues. The V gene end was trimmed by 7 bases and the J gene end by 5 bases; junction bases not matched to a gene: 13.

The rearrangement joins TRBV10-3 to TRBJ1-1, with a tentative D call TRBD1 (6 bases). Between the trimmed V and J ends, which lost 1 base and 6 bases, there was a span of 9 bases. The germline gives CDR1 ENHRY, CDR2 SYGVKD. This CDR3 is built from 13 residues. This CDR3 reads CAISELQGAEAFF. CDR3 DNA sequence: TGTGCCATCAGTGAGTTACAGGGCGCTGAAGCTTTCTTT.

J is TRBJ2-2 and V is TRBV28; TRBD2 matches 10 bases. The CDR3 spans 18 residues. Germline-derived CDR1 and CDR2 are MDHEN and SYDVKM. J lost 0 bases, V lost 2 bases, and 6 bases had no gene match. The CDR3 bases are TGTGCCAGCAGTTTAACTAGCGGGATGGTTCCGAACACCGGGGAGCTGTTTTTT. This gives the protein CASSLTSGMVPNTGELFF.

The chain links TRBV5-4 to TRBJ2-7, with TRBD2 identical over 9 bases. The CDR3 is 15 amino acids. The V and J ends lost 0 bases and 7 bases, in that order; junction bases with no gene match: 8. Germline V gene lookup returns CDR1 SGHNT and CDR2 YYREEE (reference sequence). The chain's CDR3 is CASSLDGGGAREQYF. The CDR3 nucleotides read TGTGCCAGCAGCTTGGATGGCGGGGGGGCTCGTGAGCAGTACTTC.

The CDR3 region has the DNA TGTGCCAGCAGTTTTAAGACTAGTCCCTACAATGAGCAGTTCTTC. Its protein is CASSFKTSPYNEQFF. The rearrangement links TRBV27 to TRBJ2-1, with a tentative D call TRBD2 (6 bases). Germline V CDR1 and CDR2: MNHEY, SMNVEV (reference sequence). CDR3 length equals 15 residues. The V and J ends lost 3 bases and 2 bases respectively, with 11 bases between them.

The chain joins TRBV5-4 to TRBJ1-1; tentatively, D is TRBD1 (5 bases). Germline-derived CDR1 and CDR2 are SGHNT and YYREEE (reference sequence). CDR3 size: 14 residues. Trimming left V 4 bases short and J 1 base short, with 11 bases between. The CDR3 nucleotides read TGTGCCAGCAGCCCGACAGTTCAGAACACTGAAGCTTTCTTT. Translating gives CASSPTVQNTEAFF.

J is TRBJ1-2 and V is TRBV28, with 10 bases fitting TRBD1. The CDR3 totals 14 residues. Unmatched junction bases numbered 9, after V lost 6 bases and J lost 8 bases. Per the germline V gene, CDR1 is MDHEN and CDR2 is SYDVKM. Written as DNA, the CDR3 is TGTGCCAGCAGAACCCCCGGGACAGGGGTAGGCTACACCTTC. Protein product: CASRTPGTGVGYTF.

In its sample, this clone was seen a few times. The CDR3: CASSSQGAANTEAFF. The CDR3 nucleotides are TGTGCCAGCAGCTCGCAGGGGGCCGCGAACACTGAAGCTTTCTTT. V gene TRBV7-6 combines with J gene TRBJ1-1; TRBD1 matches at 8 bases. Germline V gene lookup returns CDR1 SGHVS and CDR2 FNYEAQ. The V and J ends lost 4 bases and 1 base, in that order; junction bases with no gene match: 5. This CDR3 is built from 15 residues.

The sample holds one count of this clone. The rearrangement joins TRBV27 to TRBJ1-1, with D possibly matching TRBD1 (5 bases). CDR1 and CDR2 from the germline V gene are MNHEY and SMNVEV (reference sequence). CDR3 length equals 13 residues. The V end lost 6 bases, the J end lost 4 bases, and 12 bases lay between the germline ends. The CDR3 loop reads CASRFTRGTEAFF. The CDR3 region has the DNA TGTGCCAGCAGGTTTACAAGGGGCACTGAAGCTTTCTTT.

This clone was observed a single time. The chain carries TRBV30 and TRBJ1-3, with TRBD1 as a possible D gene (5 bases). Germline assignment: CDR1 GTSNPN and CDR2 SVGIG (reference sequence). This CDR3 contains 12 residues. Trimming pared 7 bases from V and 3 bases from J, leaving 10 bases between. DNA of the CDR3: TGTGCCTCCACGCAGGGTGGAAACACCATATATTTT. Amino acid sequence: CASTQGGNTIYF.

The chain employs TRBV5-6 and TRBJ1-2; the D gene is possibly TRBD1 (5 bases). Per germline, CDR1 SGHDT and CDR2 YYEEEE. The ends were cut back, 3 bases at V and 7 bases at J, with 10 bases in the middle. The CDR3 is 12 amino acids. CDR3 in DNA: TGTGCCAGCAGCTGGGGGGTTAGTGGCTACACCTTC. Translation: CASSWGVSGYTF.

V gene TRBV18 combines with J gene TRBJ1-4, with D possibly TRBD1 on 5 matching bases. This CDR3 comprises 14 residues. CDR1 KGHSH and CDR2 LQKENI come from the germline V gene. V lost 2 bases, J lost 7 bases, and 11 bases lay in between. CDR3 region: CASSPIPQGEKLFF. Written as DNA, the CDR3 is TGTGCCAGCTCACCAATACCTCAGGGTGAAAAACTGTTTTTT.

This clone was counted a single time. V is TRBV3-1 (or the pseudogene TRBV3-2) and J is TRBJ1-3, with D unresolved. Germline V gene sequence: CDR1 LGHDT, CDR2 YNNKEL (reference sequence). V was clipped by 2 bases and J by 0 bases, with 17 bases between them. The CDR3 is made up of 18 amino acids. The CDR3 region is CASSQRRAQQSSGNTIYF. CDR3 in DNA: TGTGCCAGCAGCCAAAGGAGGGCTCAACAAAGCTCTGGAAACACCATATATTTT.

This chain uses TRBV27 with TRBJ1-6; 8 bases map to TRBD1. This CDR3 spans 16 amino acids. The V gene's germline CDR1 is MNHEY and CDR2 SMNVEV (reference sequence). Trimming removed 5 bases from V and 9 bases from J; junction bases left unmatched: 12. This CDR3 reads CASSPHLTGAGSPLHF. In DNA form, the CDR3 reads TGTGCCAGCAGTCCGCACCTGACAGGGGCAGGTTCACCCCTCCACTTT.

Only a few counts were recorded for this clone. The rearrangement links TRBV2 to TRBJ1-2; unclear D gene. V lost 4 bases, J lost 0 bases, and 9 bases lay in between. This CDR3 has 14 residues. Germline V gene sequence: CDR1 SNHLY, CDR2 FYNNEI. The CDR3 sequence is CASSGGWANYGYTF. CDR3 in DNA: TGTGCCAGCAGTGGAGGCTGGGCTAACTATGGCTACACCTTC.

The V and J genes are TRBV5-4 and TRBJ1-6, with no clear D. V was cut by 1 base and J by 7 bases, with 9 bases left in between. The germline V gene encodes CDR1 SGHNT and CDR2 YYREEE (reference sequence). The CDR3 consists of 14 residues. DNA for the CDR3: TGTGCCAGCAGCTTGAGAGCTTCCAATTCACCCCTCCACTTT. It codes for CASSLRASNSPLHF.

This clone came up a few times. The chain uses TRBV5-4 and TRBJ2-6, with D unclear. The germline CDR1 and CDR2 sequences are SGHNT and YYREEE (reference sequence). Trimming cost V 4 bases and J 0 bases, with 14 bases left between them. CDR3 length equals 17 residues. CDR3 amino acids: CASSPLRGVSGANVLTF. The CDR3 DNA follows: TGTGCCAGCAGCCCCCTCAGAGGAGTCTCTGGGGCCAACGTCCTGACTTTC.

This chain connects TRBV7-2 to TRBJ1-5, with D hard to call. In germline, CDR1 is SGHTA, CDR2 FQGNSA. Trimming shortened V by 7 bases and J by 5 bases, and 9 bases separated the two germline ends. This CDR3 spans 12 amino acids. The CDR3 reads CASTIGHQPQHF. CDR3 DNA sequence: TGTGCCAGCACCATTGGGCATCAGCCCCAGCATTTT.

Note on this clone: The junction shows a germline mismatch at one end, possibly a read error. The chain has TRBV9 and TRBJ1-2; D is unclear. The CDR3 consists of 8 residues. The germline V gene has CDR1 SGDLS and CDR2 YYNGEE. The CDR3 reads CASSPGNF. The CDR3 coding sequence is TGTGCCAGCAGCCCGGGAAACTTC. The full variable domain, its missing parts supplied by reference TRBV9 and TRBJ1-2, is DSGVTQTPKHLITATGQRVTLRCSPRSGDLSVYWYQQSLDQGLQFLIQYYNGEERAKGNILERFSAQQFPDLHSELNLSSLELGDSALYFCASSPGNFGSGTRLTVV.

The chain links TRBV7-9 to TRBJ2-3, with D perhaps matching TRBD2 (5 bases). Germline CDR1 reads SEHNR; CDR2 reads FQNEAQ (reference sequence). The CDR3 sequence is 16 residues long. Trimming removed 5 bases from V and 4 bases from J, with 19 bases in between. The CDR3 DNA reads TGTGCCAGCAGCCGGACTGTTGCGTCTAAAGCAGATACGCAGTATTTT. Translated: CASSRTVASKADTQYF.

The chain is built from TRBV6-5 and TRBJ2-1; 9 nucleotides align to TRBD2. Trimming took 4 bases from V and 8 from J; bases not matched to a gene: 12. The CDR3 spans 16 residues. Germline loops: CDR1 MNHEY, CDR2 SVGAGI. The CDR3 DNA follows: TGTGCCAGCAGTTGGGGGACTAGCCTCTTTTGGGATGAGCAGTTCTTC. This codes for CASSWGTSLFWDEQFF.